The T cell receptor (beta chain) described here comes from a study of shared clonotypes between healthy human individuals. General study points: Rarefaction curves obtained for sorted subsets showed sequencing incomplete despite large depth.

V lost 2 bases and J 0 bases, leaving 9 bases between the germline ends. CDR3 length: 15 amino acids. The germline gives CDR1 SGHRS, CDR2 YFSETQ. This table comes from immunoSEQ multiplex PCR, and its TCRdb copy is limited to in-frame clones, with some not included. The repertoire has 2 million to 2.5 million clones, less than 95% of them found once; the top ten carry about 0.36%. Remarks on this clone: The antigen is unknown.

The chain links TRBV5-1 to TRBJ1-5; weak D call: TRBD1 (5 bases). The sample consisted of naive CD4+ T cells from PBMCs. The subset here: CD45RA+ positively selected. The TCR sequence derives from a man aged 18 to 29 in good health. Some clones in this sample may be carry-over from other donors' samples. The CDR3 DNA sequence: TGCGCCAGCAGCTTAGGGGCGTCTAGCAATCAGCCCCAGCATTTT. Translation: CASSLGASSNQPQHF.